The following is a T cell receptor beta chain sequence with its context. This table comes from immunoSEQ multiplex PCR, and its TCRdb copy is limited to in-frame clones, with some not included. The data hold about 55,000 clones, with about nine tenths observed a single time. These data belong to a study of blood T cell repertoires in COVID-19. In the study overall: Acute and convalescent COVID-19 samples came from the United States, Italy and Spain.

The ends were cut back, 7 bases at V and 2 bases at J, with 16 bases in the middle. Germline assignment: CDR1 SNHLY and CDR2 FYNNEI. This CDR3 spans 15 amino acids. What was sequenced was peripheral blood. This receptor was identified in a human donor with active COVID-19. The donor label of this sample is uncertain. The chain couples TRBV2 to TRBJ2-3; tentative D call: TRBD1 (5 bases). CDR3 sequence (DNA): TGTGCCAGCACCCTGGACAATTCCCCCACAGATACGCAGTATTTT. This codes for CASTLDNSPTDTQYF.